The clone carrying this T cell receptor beta chain was observed a handful of times. The antigen remains unidentified. Vbeta (60) and Jbeta (13) primers were used in the PCR. Some clones are missing from TCRdb's copy, which holds only in-frame ones; the method was immunoSEQ multiplex PCR. In the table there are 140,000 or so clones, around 80% of which are singletons. This sample is drawn from a study of cytomegalovirus exposure and HLA in healthy donors. Whole-study findings and limits: Sequencing artifact likely explains a cluster of highly shared sequence variants. In a later analysis, across HLA loci, associated TCR counts were highest for DRB1, lowest for HLA-C.

CDR3 size: 13 residues. Germline V gene sequence: CDR1 MNHNS, CDR2 SASEGT. Deletions cut 11 bases from V and 0 bases from J, with 13 bases between. The rearrangement joins TRBV6-1 to TRBJ1-1, with a weak D call TRBD1 (5 bases). This sequence was found in a female donor in good health and CMV-seronegative. Sequenced material: PBMCs. CDR3 sequence (DNA): TGTGCCGTCAGGGTACGAATGAACACTGAAGCTTTCTTT. Its protein is CAVRVRMNTEAFF.